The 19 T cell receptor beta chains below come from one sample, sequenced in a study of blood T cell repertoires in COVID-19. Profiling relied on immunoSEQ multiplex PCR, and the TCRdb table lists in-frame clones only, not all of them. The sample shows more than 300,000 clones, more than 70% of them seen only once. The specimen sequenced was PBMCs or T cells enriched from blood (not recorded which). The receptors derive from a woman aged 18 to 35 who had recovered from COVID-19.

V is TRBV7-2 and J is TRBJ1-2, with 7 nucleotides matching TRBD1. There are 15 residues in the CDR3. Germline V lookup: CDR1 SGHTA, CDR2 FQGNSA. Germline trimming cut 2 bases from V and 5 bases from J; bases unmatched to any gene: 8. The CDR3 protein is CASSLTRTGRYGYTF. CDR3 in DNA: TGTGCCAGCAGCTTAACGCGGACAGGACGATATGGCTACACCTTC.

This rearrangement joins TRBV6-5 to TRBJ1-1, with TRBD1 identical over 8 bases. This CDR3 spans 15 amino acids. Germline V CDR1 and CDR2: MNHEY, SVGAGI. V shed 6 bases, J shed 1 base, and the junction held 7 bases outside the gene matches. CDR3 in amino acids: CASRINRGENTEAFF. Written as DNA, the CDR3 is TGTGCCAGCAGAATTAACAGGGGGGAGAACACTGAAGCTTTCTTT.

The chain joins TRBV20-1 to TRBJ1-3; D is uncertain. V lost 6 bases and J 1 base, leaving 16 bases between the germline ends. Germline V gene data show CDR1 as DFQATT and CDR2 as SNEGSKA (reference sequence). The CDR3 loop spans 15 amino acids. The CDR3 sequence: CSASPTSSSGNTIYF. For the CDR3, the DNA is TGCAGTGCAAGTCCGACTTCCAGTTCTGGAAACACCATATATTTT.

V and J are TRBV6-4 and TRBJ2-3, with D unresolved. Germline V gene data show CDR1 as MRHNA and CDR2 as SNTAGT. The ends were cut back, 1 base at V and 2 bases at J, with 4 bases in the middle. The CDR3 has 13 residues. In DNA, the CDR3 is TGTGCCAGCAGTGACTTCCACACAGATACGCAGTATTTT. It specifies CASSDFHTDTQYF.

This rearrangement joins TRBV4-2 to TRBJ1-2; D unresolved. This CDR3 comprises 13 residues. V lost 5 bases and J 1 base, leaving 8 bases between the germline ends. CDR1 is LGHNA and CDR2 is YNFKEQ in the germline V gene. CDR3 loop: CASSREVNYGYTF. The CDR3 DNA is TGTGCCAGCAGCAGGGAGGTTAACTATGGCTACACCTTC.

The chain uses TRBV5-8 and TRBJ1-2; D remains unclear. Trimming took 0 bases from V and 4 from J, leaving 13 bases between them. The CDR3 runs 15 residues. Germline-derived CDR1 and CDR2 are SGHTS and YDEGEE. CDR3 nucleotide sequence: TGTGCCAGCAGCTTGGCCGTTTTCGGGAGCTATGGCTACACCTTC. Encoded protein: CASSLAVFGSYGYTF.

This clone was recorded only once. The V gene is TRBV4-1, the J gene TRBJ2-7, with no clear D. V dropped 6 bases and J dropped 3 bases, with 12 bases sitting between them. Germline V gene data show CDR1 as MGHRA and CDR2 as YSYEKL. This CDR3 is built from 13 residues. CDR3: CASSLQPGYEQYF. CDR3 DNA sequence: TGCGCCAGCAGTCTACAGCCAGGCTACGAGCAGTACTTC.

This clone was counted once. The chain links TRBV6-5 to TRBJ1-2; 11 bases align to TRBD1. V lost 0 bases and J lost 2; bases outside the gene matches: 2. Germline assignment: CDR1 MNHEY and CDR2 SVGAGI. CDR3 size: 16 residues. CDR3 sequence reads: CASSYSRDRGNYGYTF. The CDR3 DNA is TGTGCCAGCAGTTACTCCCGGGACAGGGGGAACTATGGCTACACCTTC.

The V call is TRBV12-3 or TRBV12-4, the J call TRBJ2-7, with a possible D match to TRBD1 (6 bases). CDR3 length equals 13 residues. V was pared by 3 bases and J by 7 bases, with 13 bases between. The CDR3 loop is CASSFRTASEQYF. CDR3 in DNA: TGTGCCAGCAGTTTCAGGACAGCTTCGGAGCAGTACTTC.

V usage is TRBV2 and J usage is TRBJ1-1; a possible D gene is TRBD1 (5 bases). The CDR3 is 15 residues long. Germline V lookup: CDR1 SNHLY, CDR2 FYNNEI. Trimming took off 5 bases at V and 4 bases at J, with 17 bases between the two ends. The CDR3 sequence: CASSHPSLRGTEAFF. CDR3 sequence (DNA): TGTGCCAGCAGTCATCCTTCTTTAAGGGGCACTGAAGCTTTCTTT.

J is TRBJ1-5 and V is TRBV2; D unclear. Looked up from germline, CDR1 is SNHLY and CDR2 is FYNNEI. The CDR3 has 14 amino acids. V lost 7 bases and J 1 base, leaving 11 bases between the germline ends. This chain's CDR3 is CASTGWPSNQPQHF. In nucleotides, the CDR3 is TGTGCCAGCACGGGGTGGCCGAGCAATCAGCCCCAGCATTTT.

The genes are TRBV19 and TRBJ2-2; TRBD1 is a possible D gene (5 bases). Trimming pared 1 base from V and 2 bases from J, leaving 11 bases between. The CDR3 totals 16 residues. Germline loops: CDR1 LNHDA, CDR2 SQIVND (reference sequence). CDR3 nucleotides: TGTGCCAGTAGTATAGGACAGCCTATAAACACCGGGGAGCTGTTTTTT. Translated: CASSIGQPINTGELFF. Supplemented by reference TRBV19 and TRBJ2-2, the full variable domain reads DGGITQSPKYLFRKEGQNVTLSCEQNLNHDAMYWYRQDPGQGLRLIYYSQIVNDFQKGDIAEGYSVSREKKESFPLTVTSAQKNPTAFYLCASSIGQPINTGELFFGEGSRLTVL.

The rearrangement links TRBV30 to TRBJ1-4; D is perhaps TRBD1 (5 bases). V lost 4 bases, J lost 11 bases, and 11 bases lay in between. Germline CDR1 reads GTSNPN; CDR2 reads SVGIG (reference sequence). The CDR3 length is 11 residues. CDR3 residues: CAWTGGGKLFF. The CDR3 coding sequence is TGTGCCTGGACCGGGGGAGGGAAACTGTTTTTT. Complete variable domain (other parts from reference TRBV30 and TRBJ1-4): SQTIHQWPATLVQPVGSPLSLECTVEGTSNPNLYWYRQAAGRGLQLLFYSVGIGQISSEVPQNLSASRPQDRQFILSSKKLLLSDSGFYLCAWTGGGKLFFGSGTQLSVL.

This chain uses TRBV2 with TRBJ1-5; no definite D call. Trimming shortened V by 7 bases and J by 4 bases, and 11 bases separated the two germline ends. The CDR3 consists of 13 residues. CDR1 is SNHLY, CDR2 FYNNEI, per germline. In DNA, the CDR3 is TGTGCCAGCATGGGGAGAGGTAATCAGCCCCAGCATTTT. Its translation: CASMGRGNQPQHF. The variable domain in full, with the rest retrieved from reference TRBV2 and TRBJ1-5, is EPEVTQTPSHQVTQMGQEVILRCVPISNHLYFYWYRQILGQKVEFLVSFYNNEISEKSEIFDDQFSVERPDGSNFTLKIRSTKLEDSAMYFCASMGRGNQPQHFGDGTRLSIL.

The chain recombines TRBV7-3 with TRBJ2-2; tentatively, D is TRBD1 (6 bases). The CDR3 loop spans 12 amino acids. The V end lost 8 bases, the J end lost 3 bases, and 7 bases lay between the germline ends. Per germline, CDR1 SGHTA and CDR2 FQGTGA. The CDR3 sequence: CASGQYTGELFF. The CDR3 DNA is TGTGCCAGCGGACAGTACACCGGGGAGCTGTTTTTT.

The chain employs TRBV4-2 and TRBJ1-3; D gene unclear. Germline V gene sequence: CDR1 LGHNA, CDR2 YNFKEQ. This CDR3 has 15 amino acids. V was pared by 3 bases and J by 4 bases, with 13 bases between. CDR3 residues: CASSQYFSSGNTIYF. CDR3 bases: TGTGCCAGCAGCCAGTATTTTTCCTCGGGAAACACCATATATTTT.

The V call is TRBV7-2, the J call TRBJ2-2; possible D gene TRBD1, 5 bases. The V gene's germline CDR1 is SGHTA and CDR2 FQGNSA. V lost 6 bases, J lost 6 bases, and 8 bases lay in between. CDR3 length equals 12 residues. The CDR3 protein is CASSRRAGELFF. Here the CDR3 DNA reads TGTGCCAGCAGTCGCAGGGCCGGGGAGCTGTTTTTT. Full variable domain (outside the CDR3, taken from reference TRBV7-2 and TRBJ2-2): GAGVSQSPSNKVTEKGKDVELRCDPISGHTALYWYRQSLGQGLEFLIYFQGNSAPDKSGLPSDRFSAERTGGSVSTLTIQRTQQEDSAVYLCASSRRAGELFFGEGSRLTVL.

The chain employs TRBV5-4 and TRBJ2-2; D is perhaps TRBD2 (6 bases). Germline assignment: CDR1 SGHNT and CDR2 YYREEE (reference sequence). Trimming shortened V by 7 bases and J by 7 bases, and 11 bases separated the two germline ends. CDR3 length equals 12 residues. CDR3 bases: TGTGCCAGCGCCCGGGAGAGCGGGGAGCTGTTTTTT. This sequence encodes CASARESGELFF.

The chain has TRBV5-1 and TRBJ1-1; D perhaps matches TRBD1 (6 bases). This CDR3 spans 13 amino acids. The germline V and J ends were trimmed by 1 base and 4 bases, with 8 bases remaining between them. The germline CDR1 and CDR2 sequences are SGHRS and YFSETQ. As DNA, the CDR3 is TGCGCCAGCAGCTTGAGGGGGACCACTGAAGCTTTCTTT. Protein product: CASSLRGTTEAFF. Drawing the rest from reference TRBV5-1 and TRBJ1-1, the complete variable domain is KAGVTQTPRYLIKTRGQQVTLSCSPISGHRSVSWYQQTPGQGLQFLFEYFSETQRNKGNFPGRFSGRQFSNSRSEMNVSTLELGDSALYLCASSLRGTTEAFFGQGTRLTVV.